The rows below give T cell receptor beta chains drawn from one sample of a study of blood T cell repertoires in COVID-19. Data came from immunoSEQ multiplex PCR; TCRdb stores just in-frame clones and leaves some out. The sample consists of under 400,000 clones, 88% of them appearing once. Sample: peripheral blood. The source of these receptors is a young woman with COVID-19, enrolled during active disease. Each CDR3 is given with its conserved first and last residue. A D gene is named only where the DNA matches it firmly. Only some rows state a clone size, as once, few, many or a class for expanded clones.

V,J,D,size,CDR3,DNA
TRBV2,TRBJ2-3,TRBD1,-,CASSFRDRGRDTQYF,TGTGCCAGCAGTTTCCGGGACAGGGGTAGAGATACGCAGTATTTT
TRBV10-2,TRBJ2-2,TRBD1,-,CASMGQGKTGELFF,TGCGCCAGCATGGGACAGGGGAAAACCGGGGAGCTGTTTTTT
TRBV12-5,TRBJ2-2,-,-,CASGLVRLVNAGELFF,TGTGCTAGTGGTTTGGTACGACTAGTTAATGCCGGGGAGCTGTTTTTT
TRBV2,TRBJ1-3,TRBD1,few,CASSQDRDGNTIYF,TGTGCCAGCAGTCAGGACAGGGATGGAAACACCATATATTTT
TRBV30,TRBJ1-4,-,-,CASTGIDEKLFF,TGTGCCTCGACCGGGATCGATGAAAAACTGTTTTTT
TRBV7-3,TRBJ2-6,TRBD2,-,CASSDPGTSGAGANVLTF,TGTGCCAGCAGTGATCCCGGGACTAGCGGGGCTGGGGCCAACGTCCTGACTTTC
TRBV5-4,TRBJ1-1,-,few,CASSDRGNTEAFF,TGTGCCAGCAGCGACAGAGGGAACACTGAAGCTTTCTTT
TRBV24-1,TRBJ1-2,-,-,CATSESQGIYGYTF,TGTGCCACCAGTGAGTCCCAGGGGATTTACGGCTACACCTTC
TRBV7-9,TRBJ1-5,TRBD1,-,CASSYPGQGQPQHF,TGTGCCAGCAGTTATCCGGGACAGGGACAGCCCCAGCATTTT
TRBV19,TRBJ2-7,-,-,CASADRTYEQYF,TGTGCCAGTGCAGACAGAACCTACGAGCAGTACTTC
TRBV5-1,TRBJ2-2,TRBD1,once,CASSLDRGNTGELFF,TGCGCCAGCAGCTTGGACAGGGGGAACACCGGGGAGCTGTTTTTT
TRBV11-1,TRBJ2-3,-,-,CASSLGPDTQYF,TGTGCCAGCAGCTTAGGTCCGGATACGCAGTATTTT
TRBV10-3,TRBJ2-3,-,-,CAISEEGGADTQYF,TGTGCCATCAGTGAGGAGGGAGGCGCAGATACGCAGTATTTT
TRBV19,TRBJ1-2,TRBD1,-,CASSGTGARGYTF,TGTGCCAGTAGTGGGACAGGGGCGCGAGGCTACACCTTC
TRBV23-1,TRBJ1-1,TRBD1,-,CASSRAETGAEDTEAFF,TGCGCCAGCAGTCGAGCAGAGACAGGGGCGGAGGACACTGAAGCTTTCTTT
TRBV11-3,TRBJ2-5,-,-,CASSPGVRETQYF,TGTGCCAGCAGCCCAGGGGTCAGAGAGACCCAGTACTTC
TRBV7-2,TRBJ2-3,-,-,CASSLGLVDTQYF,TGTGCCAGCAGCTTAGGGCTGGTGGATACGCAGTATTTT
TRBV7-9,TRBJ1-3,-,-,CASSLRDTLSGNTIYF,TGTGCCAGCAGCTTAAGGGACACCCTCTCTGGAAACACCATATATTTT
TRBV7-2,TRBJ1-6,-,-,CASSLGRGGNSPLHF,TGTGCCAGCAGCTTGGGCCGGGGAGGAAATTCACCCCTCCACTTT
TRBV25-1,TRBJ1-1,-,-,CASSDVEAVDEAFF,TGTGCCAGCAGTGATGTGGAAGCGGTAGATGAAGCTTTCTTT
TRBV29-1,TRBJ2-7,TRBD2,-,CSVRGLIAGGSHEQYF,TGCAGCGTTCGGGGCCTGATAGCGGGGGGGAGCCACGAGCAGTACTTC
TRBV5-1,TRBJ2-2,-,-,CASSLGGQRNTGELFF,TGCGCCAGCAGCTTGGGAGGTCAGAGGAACACCGGGGAGCTGTTTTTT
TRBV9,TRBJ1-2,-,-,CASSTPGQAYGYTF,TGTGCCAGCAGTACACCGGGACAAGCGTATGGCTACACCTTC
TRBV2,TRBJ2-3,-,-,CASGATQYF,TGTGCCAGCGGGGCTACGCAGTATTTT